This T cell receptor beta chain was captured in a study of T cell responses to AZD1222 COVID-19 vaccine. The repertoire was sequenced with immunoSEQ multiplex PCR; TCRdb's copy has only in-frame clones and lacks some. The table shows about 130,000 clones, with about 94% occurring only once. Looked up from germline, CDR1 is SGDLS and CDR2 is YYNGEE. Unmatched junction bases numbered 6, after V lost 4 bases and J lost 1 base. This CDR3 contains 15 residues. The receptor's source is an adult in good health. The chain links TRBV9 to TRBJ2-7; 9 bases fit TRBD1. The sequenced sample was peripheral blood, obtained on day 0 of AZD1222 vaccination. DNA of the CDR3: TGTGCCAGCAGCTTGGGACAGGGAGGATCCTACGAGCAGTACTTC. This sequence encodes CASSLGQGGSYEQYF.